This T cell receptor (beta chain) emerged from a study of shared clonotypes between healthy human individuals (dated by TCRdb to 2018 to 2021). Regarding the complete study: The cohort comprised a couple of women and a few men aged 18 to 49 years. For each donor, CD4 naive and CD4 memory were each given three plates, CD8 naive was given two plates, and CD8 memory was given one plate. To estimate repertoire size and how much clonotypes are shared between individuals, the study performed deep sequencing of blood TCR repertoires from a few healthy adults. Between about 0.9 and 10 billion PBMCs per donor were obtained by leukapheresis. Different laboratories and diverse techniques were used to prepare libraries and sequence TCR repertoires, to increase sequencing depth and limit assay-specific biases.

CD8 naive samples were obtained by positive selection for CCR7 among CD45RO-negative cells, yielding a CD45RA+CCR7+ population from which TemRA cells were excluded. The donors were healthy, HIV-negative adults with no recently reported acute infections or vaccinations. Every donor was a Caucasian adult living in Nashville, Tennessee, USA. Blood was obtained by leukapheresis, after which PBMCs were separated by Ficoll-Histopaque density gradient centrifugation and cryopreserved in liquid nitrogen vapor phase. Analytical flow cytometry was used to check the purity and quantity of every magnetically sorted T cell population. Each sorted fraction had its genomic DNA isolated and then quantified by UV absorbance on a Nanodrop 2000c. What the work shows at the level of the full study, not this receptor alone: Compared with non-shared clonotypes, the clonotypes found in all four sorted-subset donors had higher generation probabilities. About 5% of naive CD4, 3.5% of naive CD8, about 2.4% of memory CD4, and 0.4% of memory CD8 clonotypes were shared across a few donors. Incomplete sequencing was indicated by rarefaction of sorted-subset datasets, despite the large sequencing depth. Because the study included a small number of donors, the genetic and exposure-history diversity represented was limited. Estimated clonotype richness was generally larger for naive than for memory subsets. Sampling was restricted to blood, and TCR repertoires in tissue are likely to differ from TCR repertoires in blood. Based on pairwise subsampling, the degree of clonotype sharing among donors was expected to be affected by sequencing depth.

A note on this clone: This receptor's antigen is unknown. No base qualities exist here, and no much larger clone lies one base off it.

V and J are truncated by 4 bases and 2 bases respectively, leaving an intervening sequence of 15 bases. The CDR1 and CDR2 encoded by the germline V gene (reference sequence) are SEHNR and FQNEAQ. From its cysteine to its phenylalanine, the CDR3 spans 15 amino acids. CDR3 DNA only is kept here, 45 bases in frame from base 1. Using the deep immunoSEQ assay, TCR CDR3 regions were amplified from genomic DNA by multiplex PCR. Extracted genomic DNA from each cell subset was spread evenly across all wells of several immunoSEQ 96-well plates, with each plate serving as a replicate. Each replicate PCR for sorted subsets received about 210 ng genomic DNA, equal to about 30,000 T cell genomes. The purified libraries were quantified using a Qubit 3.0 fluorometer, sized with a Bioanalyzer 2100, and then quantified again using the KAPA Library Quantification kit. Every immunoSEQ 96-well plate was sequenced on a separate single-read 150-cycle Illumina NextSeq 550 flow cell. The authors' analysis ran thus. Because the immunoSEQ output included only junctional sequences and no quality scores, the filtering could not be the same as the filtering used for full-length reads. To assign V/J genes and CDR3, sequences were annotated against IMGT germline references using PyIR, a Python wrapper for IgBLAST v1.9. Any read was removed if the V/J assignment was weak (E-value above 1e-6), the CDR3 was missing, or the read contained stop codons, out-of-frame junctions, or ambiguous translated residues. A V3J clonotype was defined by an identical inferred V gene, J gene, and CDR3 amino acid sequence. Percentage overlap between repertoires was computed as shared unique clonotypes divided by the size of the smaller repertoire. Three approaches were used to assess repertoire richness: RTK rarefaction, the Chao1 estimator, and Recon v2.1 estimates of unobserved clonotypes. OLGA was used to compute generation probabilities for all TCRbeta clonotypes that the gDNA method yielded from a handful of donors. TCRdb holds this immuneACCESS table with in-frame rearrangements only. Some clones are missing; in checked studies, unresolved V genes explain under half, and the rest has no known cause. That table gives V, J and clone size, and the DNA gave D and trimming. Here the sample has some 2 million clones; over 85% occur a single time. The top ten hold about 1.1% of the sample.

The sequence is built from TRBV7-9 and TRBJ2-7; no D segment can be confidently identified. The source is a man aged 18 to 29 in good health. The source material was naive CD8+ T cells sorted from blood. Taken with the paper, the label for cell subset or site translates to: CD45RA+CCR7+. The CDR3 region: CASSSVGPLPYEQYF. In nucleotides, the sequence is TGTGCCAGCAGCTCAGTGGGTCCTTTACCCTACGAGCAGTACTTC.